Listed here are 29 T cell receptor beta chains from one sample, sequenced in a study of post-analysis software for immune sequencing data. Their recognized antigens are unknown. The study, taken as a whole, reports: A handful of TRBV segments were significantly more frequent in patients than in controls. TRBV5-6, TRBV5-1 and TRBV20-1 were among these segments.

Prepared libraries of TCR beta cDNA carried unique molecular identifiers. TCRdb used MiXCR to reprocess the PCR reads, holding one entry per CDR3 protein. The sample records roughly 730,000 distinct CDR3 sequences, 25% to 30% being singletons. The specimen sequenced was blood. Receptor source: a girl aged 10-17 years with multiple sclerosis.

The chain uses TRBV6-6 and TRBJ2-5; perhaps TRBD2 as D (6 bases). The CDR3 spans 13 residues. V lost 7 bases, J lost 5 bases, and 14 bases lay in between. Germline CDR1 is MNHNY and CDR2 is SVGAGI (reference sequence). CDR3 residues: CASTLQEGETQYF. DNA for the CDR3: TGTGCCAGCACCTTACAGGAGGGGGAGACCCAGTACTTC.

The CDR3 DNA reads TGCAGCGTCCACGAACGGGCAGGGCCCCAAGAGACCCAGTACTTC. It is translated as CSVHERAGPQETQYF. The rearrangement uses TRBV29-1 and TRBJ2-5, with a possible D match to TRBD1 (5 bases). The V end lost 6 bases, the J end lost 1 base, and 18 bases lay between the germline ends. The germline gives CDR1 SQVTM, CDR2 ANQGSEA. There are 15 residues in the CDR3.

The CDR3 DNA reads as TGCAGTGCTCCGAGACTAGCGGGGGCTTACAATGAGCAGTTCTTC. Its translation: CSAPRLAGAYNEQFF. The rearrangement joins TRBV20-1 to TRBJ2-1; 12 bases are shared with TRBD2. From germline, CDR1 is DFQATT and CDR2 SNEGSKA (reference sequence). The ends lost 5 bases at V and 4 bases at J; junction bases unmatched: 6. The CDR3 is made up of 15 amino acids.

This clonotype was seen repeatedly, ten times or more. J is TRBJ1-1 and V is TRBV7-2; the D gene is possibly TRBD1 (5 bases). This CDR3 contains 14 residues. V lost 1 base and J lost 0, with 6 bases in between. Germline CDR1 and CDR2: SGHTA and FQGNSA. DNA of the CDR3: TGTGCCAGCAGCTTAGGGGGCATGAACACTGAAGCTTTCTTT. Translating gives CASSLGGMNTEAFF.

This clonotype was seen a few times. This chain connects TRBV20-1 to TRBJ2-5, with 7 bases that match TRBD2. After removal of 3 bases from V and 2 bases from J, the junction contained 6 bases not matched to a gene. The CDR3 is 14 residues long. Germline V CDR1 and CDR2: DFQATT, SNEGSKA (reference sequence). CDR3 DNA sequence: TGCAGTGCTAGTTCCAGCGGGACTCAAGAGACCCAGTACTTC. It is translated as CSASSSGTQETQYF.

This clonotype is a singleton in its sample. The gene calls are TRBV5-1 and TRBJ2-5; D call uncertain. Trimming removed 4 bases at V and 2 bases at J, with 12 bases between. This CDR3 is 14 amino acids long. The germline CDR1 and CDR2 sequences are SGHRS and YFSETQ. CDR3 in amino acids: CASSGRVGQETQYF. DNA of the CDR3: TGCGCCAGCAGCGGAAGGGTGGGGCAAGAGACCCAGTACTTC.

This clonotype was counted between two and nine times. V is TRBV7-2 and J is TRBJ2-2; D gene ambiguous. The CDR3 loop spans 17 amino acids. CDR1 SGHTA and CDR2 FQGNSA come from the germline V gene. Trimming removed 1 base at V and 6 bases at J, with 18 bases between. CDR3 residues: CASSLVTAARKSGELFF. The CDR3 bases are TGTGCCAGCAGCTTAGTGACGGCGGCAAGGAAGTCCGGGGAGCTGTTTTTT.

The rearrangement uses TRBV4-1 and TRBJ2-2, with 8 bases lining up with TRBD1. V trimming: 5 bases; J trimming: 1 base; junction bases outside the gene matches: 0. Germline V CDR1 and CDR2: MGHRA, YSYEKL. The CDR3 is made up of 14 amino acids. The DNA for the CDR3 is TGCGCCAGCAGCGGGACAGGGAACACCGGGGAGCTGTTTTTT. This encodes CASSGTGNTGELFF.

At least ten counts were recorded for this clonotype. The rearrangement uses TRBV5-6 and TRBJ2-4; D uncertain. Germline CDR1 reads SGHDT; CDR2 reads YYEEEE. Trimming removed 4 bases from V and 1 base from J, with 15 bases in between. There are 16 residues in the CDR3. The CDR3 sequence: CASSTVGWRAKNIQYF. For the CDR3, the DNA is TGTGCCAGCAGCACCGTAGGATGGCGGGCCAAAAACATTCAGTACTTC.

In DNA form, the CDR3 reads TGCGCCAGCAGCCAGAAGGTGGACAGGGAGGGGTTCTTC. This gives the protein CASSQKVDREGFF. The chain employs TRBV5-1 and TRBJ2-1, with D perhaps TRBD1 (8 bases). V lost 4 bases to trimming and J lost 15 bases, with 20 bases between them. CDR1 is SGHRS, CDR2 YFSETQ, per germline. This CDR3 comprises 13 residues.

The chain has TRBV29-1 and TRBJ2-1; D is unclear. The CDR3 runs to 12 residues. Trimming stripped 4 bases from V and 8 bases from J, with 12 bases between. CDR1 and CDR2 from the germline V gene are SQVTM and ANQGSEA. The CDR3 loop reads CSVVRSWDEQFF. In nucleotides, the CDR3 is TGCAGCGTTGTTCGATCCTGGGATGAGCAGTTCTTC.

This clonotype appeared a single time. The chain combines TRBV9 with TRBJ2-3; 9 bases agree with TRBD2. The junction had 13 bases not matched to a gene; V was cut back by 4 bases and J by 4 bases. From germline, CDR1 is SGDLS and CDR2 YYNGEE. This CDR3 is 17 amino acids long. The CDR3 DNA reads as TGTGCCAGCAGCCCCCGGGGTAGCGGGAGCTTTCCAGATACGCAGTATTTT. This encodes CASSPRGSGSFPDTQYF.

This clonotype has more than one count but fewer than ten. The chain uses TRBV6-5 and TRBJ2-7; TRBD2 matches 10 bases. CDR1 is MNHEY, CDR2 SVGAGI, per germline. J lost 0 bases, V lost 2 bases, and 10 bases had no gene match. The CDR3 has 18 amino acids. The CDR3 sequence is CASSYTRLAGSISYEQYF. The CDR3 bases are TGTGCCAGCAGTTACACCCGACTAGCGGGCTCTATCTCCTACGAGCAGTACTTC.

This clonotype was seen only a few times. The chain is built from TRBV5-5 and TRBJ2-7; D remains unclear. The germline V gene encodes CDR1 SGHKS and CDR2 YYEKEE (reference sequence). The CDR3 consists of 16 residues. Between the trimmed V and J ends, which lost 0 bases and 2 bases, there was a span of 15 bases. The CDR3 sequence is CASSLASVAAPYEQYF. The CDR3 DNA reads as TGTGCCAGCAGCTTGGCCTCGGTTGCAGCCCCCTACGAGCAGTACTTC.

The chain has TRBV7-9 and TRBJ2-5; either TRBD1 or TRBD2 may fit D (7 bases each). The germline CDR1 and CDR2 sequences are SEHNR and FQNEAQ (reference sequence). CDR3 length: 13 amino acids. The V end was cut by 6 bases, the J end by 11 bases, with 19 bases between. The CDR3: CASSLQQGREQYF. The DNA for the CDR3 is TGTGCCAGCAGTTTACAACAGGGGAGGGAGCAGTACTTC.

This clonotype was observed a few times. This chain links TRBV7-8 with TRBJ2-1; 8 nucleotides align to TRBD2. The V segment lost 7 bases and the J segment 7 bases; nucleotides outside the gene matches: 6. Germline assignment: CDR1 SGHVS and CDR2 FQNEAQ. CDR3 length: 13 amino acids. In DNA, the CDR3 is TGTGCCAGCAAAGCGGGGGTTGGGAATGAGCAGTTCTTC. As protein: CASKAGVGNEQFF.

This clonotype was seen ten or more times. The V call is TRBV20-1, the J call TRBJ2-5, with D unresolved. Trimming took off 3 bases at V and 2 bases at J, with 4 bases between the two ends. Germline assignment: CDR1 DFQATT and CDR2 SNEGSKA (reference sequence). The CDR3 loop spans 11 amino acids. This chain's CDR3 is CSARVQETQYF. In DNA, the CDR3 is TGCAGTGCTAGGGTGCAAGAGACCCAGTACTTC.

The chain combines TRBV10-2 with TRBJ1-2; D gene ambiguous. V was clipped by 2 bases and J by 8 bases, with 15 bases between them. The CDR3 totals 14 residues. CDR1 is WSHSY, CDR2 SAAADI, per germline. The CDR3 region is CASSEDPGSWGYTF. The CDR3 DNA sequence: TGCGCCAGCAGTGAGGACCCGGGGTCCTGGGGCTACACCTTC.

This clonotype was picked up a small number of times. This rearrangement joins TRBV12-3 or TRBV12-4 to TRBJ2-5; no clear D gene. The CDR3 spans 12 residues. V was trimmed by 3 bases and J by 5 bases, leaving 7 bases between them. In nucleotides, the CDR3 is TGTGCCAGCAGTTTTTTCGGGGAGACCCAGTACTTC. The encoded protein is CASSFFGETQYF.

The sample holds a few counts of this clonotype. The chain has TRBV14 and TRBJ2-1, with a possible D match to TRBD1 (6 bases). Trimming took off 6 bases at V and 6 bases at J, with 12 bases between the two ends. The length of the CDR3 is 13 residues. Germline values: CDR1 SGHDN, CDR2 FVKESK. This CDR3 reads CASRGARFNEQFF. DNA for the CDR3: TGTGCCAGCAGGGGGGCGAGGTTCAATGAGCAGTTCTTC.

The chain employs TRBV5-1 and TRBJ2-7; the D is unclear. V was trimmed by 0 bases and J by 0 bases, leaving 7 bases between them. Germline values: CDR1 SGHRS, CDR2 YFSETQ. The CDR3 totals 14 residues. The CDR3 DNA reads as TGCGCCAGCAGCTTGGACACTCTCTCCTACGAGCAGTACTTC. Protein: CASSLDTLSYEQYF.

In DNA, the CDR3 is TGCGCCAGCAGCGGCCGGGACAGGCTAAATGAAGCTTTCTTT. This encodes CASSGRDRLNEAFF. The gene calls are TRBV4-3 and TRBJ1-1, with 8 bases matching TRBD1. This CDR3 contains 14 residues. The ends lost 5 bases at V and 7 bases at J; junction bases unmatched: 9. In germline, CDR1 is LGHNA, CDR2 YSLEER.

The V gene is TRBV27, the J gene TRBJ1-5, with TRBD1 matching 9 bases. V shed 6 bases, J shed 3 bases, and the junction held 9 bases outside the gene matches. Germline CDR1 MNHEY, CDR2 SMNVEV (reference sequence). CDR3 length: 16 residues. The CDR3: CASSPTGTGSNQPQHF. The CDR3 DNA follows: TGTGCCAGCAGCCCTACCGGGACAGGGTCCAATCAGCCCCAGCATTTT.

V gene TRBV10-3 combines with J gene TRBJ1-6; D possibly corresponds to TRBD1 (5 bases). The V gene's germline CDR1 is ENHRY and CDR2 SYGVKD. V was clipped by 4 bases and J by 7 bases, with 5 bases between them. The CDR3 runs 12 residues. The CDR3 DNA reads as TGTGCCATCAGTGGGGGGAATTCACCCCTCCACTTT. As protein: CAISGGNSPLHF.

The V and J genes are TRBV24-1 and TRBJ1-6, with 10 nucleotides matching TRBD1. The germline CDR1 and CDR2 sequences are KGHDR and SFDVKD. CDR3 length equals 15 residues. With 4 bases clipped from V and 10 bases from J, the junction kept 6 bases outside the gene matches. The CDR3 sequence is CATSEAGQGNSPLHF. CDR3 DNA sequence: TGTGCCACCAGTGAAGCGGGACAGGGGAACTCACCCCTCCACTTT.

This clonotype appeared a few times. The chain uses TRBV7-2 and TRBJ2-7; 9 positions match TRBD2. CDR1 and CDR2 from the germline V gene are SGHTA and FQGNSA. Trimming at V came to 2 bases and at J to 6 bases, leaving 8 bases not matched to a gene. The CDR3 runs 15 residues. Written as DNA, the CDR3 is TGTGCCAGCAGCTTATCCTCTAGCGGGGCACGCGAGCAGTACTTC. Protein: CASSLSSSGAREQYF.

CDR3 nucleotide sequence: TGTGCCAGCAGCAGGACTAGCGGGAGATCCTACAATGAGCAGTTCTTC. It yields the protein CASSRTSGRSYNEQFF. This chain links TRBV5-5 with TRBJ2-1; TRBD2 matches at 13 bases. The CDR3 is 16 residues long. V lost 4 bases and J lost 1; bases outside the gene matches: 2. Germline loops: CDR1 SGHKS, CDR2 YYEKEE (reference sequence).

A few counts support this clonotype. The chain uses TRBV7-9 and TRBJ2-1; D not resolved. Trimming removed 5 bases from V and 7 bases from J, with 12 bases in between. The length of the CDR3 is 13 residues. Germline CDR1 and CDR2: SEHNR and FQNEAQ (reference sequence). The CDR3 spells CASSQRVLNEQFF. CDR3 DNA: TGTGCCAGCAGCCAACGTGTCTTGAATGAGCAGTTCTTC.

CDR3: CASSLVGGLSEQYF. The CDR3 DNA is TGTGCCAGCAGTTTAGTCGGGGGGCTCTCCGAGCAGTACTTC. V gene TRBV12-3 or TRBV12-4 combines with J gene TRBJ2-7; possibly TRBD2 for D (7 bases). V dropped 1 base and J dropped 6 bases, with 13 bases sitting between them. This CDR3 contains 14 residues.